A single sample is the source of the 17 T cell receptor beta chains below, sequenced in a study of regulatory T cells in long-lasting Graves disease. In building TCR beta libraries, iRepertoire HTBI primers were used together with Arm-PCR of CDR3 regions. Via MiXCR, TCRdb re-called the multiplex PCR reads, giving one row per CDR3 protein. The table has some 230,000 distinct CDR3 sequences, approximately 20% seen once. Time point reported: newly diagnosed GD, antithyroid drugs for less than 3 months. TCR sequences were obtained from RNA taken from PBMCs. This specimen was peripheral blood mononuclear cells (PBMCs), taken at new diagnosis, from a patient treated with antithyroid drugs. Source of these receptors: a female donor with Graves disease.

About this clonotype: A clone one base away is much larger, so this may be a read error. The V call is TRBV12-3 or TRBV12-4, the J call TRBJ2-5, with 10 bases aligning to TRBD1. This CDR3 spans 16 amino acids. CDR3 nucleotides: TGTACCAGCAGTCCCCGACAGGGGGCAGTGGGAGAGACCCAGTACTTC. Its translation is CTSSPRQGAVGETQYF.

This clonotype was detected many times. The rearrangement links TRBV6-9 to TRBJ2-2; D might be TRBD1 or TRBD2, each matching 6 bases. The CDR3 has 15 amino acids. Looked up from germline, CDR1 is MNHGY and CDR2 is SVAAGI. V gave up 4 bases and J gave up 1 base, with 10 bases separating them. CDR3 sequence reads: CASSWRGMNTGELFF. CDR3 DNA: TGTGCCAGCAGTTGGAGGGGGATGAACACCGGGGAGCTGTTTTTT.

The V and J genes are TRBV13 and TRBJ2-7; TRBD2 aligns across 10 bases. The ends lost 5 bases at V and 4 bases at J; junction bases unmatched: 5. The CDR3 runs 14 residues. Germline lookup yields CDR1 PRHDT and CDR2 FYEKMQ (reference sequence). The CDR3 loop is CASSLGTSVYEQYF. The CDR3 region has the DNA TGTGCCAGCAGCCTCGGGACTAGCGTTTACGAGCAGTACTTC.

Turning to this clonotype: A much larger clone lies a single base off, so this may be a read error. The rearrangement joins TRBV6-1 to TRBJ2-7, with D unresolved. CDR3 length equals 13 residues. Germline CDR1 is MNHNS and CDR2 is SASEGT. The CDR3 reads CASSEGYGYERYF. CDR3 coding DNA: TGTGCCAGCAGTGAAGGATACGGTTACGAGCGGTACTTC.

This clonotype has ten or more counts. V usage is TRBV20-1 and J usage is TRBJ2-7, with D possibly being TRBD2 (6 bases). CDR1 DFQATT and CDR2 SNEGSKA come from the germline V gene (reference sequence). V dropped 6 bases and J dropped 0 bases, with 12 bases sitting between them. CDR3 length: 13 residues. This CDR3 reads CSATREVSYEQYF. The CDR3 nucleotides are TGCAGTGCCACAAGGGAGGTCTCCTACGAGCAGTACTTC.

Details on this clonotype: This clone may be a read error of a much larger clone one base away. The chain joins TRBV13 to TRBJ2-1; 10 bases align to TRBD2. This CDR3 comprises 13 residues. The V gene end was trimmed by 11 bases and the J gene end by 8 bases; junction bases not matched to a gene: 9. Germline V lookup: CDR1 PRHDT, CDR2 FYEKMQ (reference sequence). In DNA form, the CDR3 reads TGTGCCGGGGGGACTAGCGATCGCGATGAGCAGTTCTTC. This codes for CAGGTSDRDEQFF.

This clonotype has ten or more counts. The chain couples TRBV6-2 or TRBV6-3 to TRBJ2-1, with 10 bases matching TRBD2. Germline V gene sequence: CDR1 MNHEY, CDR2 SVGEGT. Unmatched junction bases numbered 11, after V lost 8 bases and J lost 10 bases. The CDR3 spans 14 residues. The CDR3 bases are TGTGCCAGCCGGACTAGCGGAGCACTTCCCGAGCAGTTCTTC. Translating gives CASRTSGALPEQFF.

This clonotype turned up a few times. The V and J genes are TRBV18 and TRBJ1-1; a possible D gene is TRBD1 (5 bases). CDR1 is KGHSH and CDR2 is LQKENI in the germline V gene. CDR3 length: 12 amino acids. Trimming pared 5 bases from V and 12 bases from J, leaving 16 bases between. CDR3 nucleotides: TGTGCCAGCTCAGCTCTACAGGAGATGACTTTCTTT. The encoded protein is CASSALQEMTFF.

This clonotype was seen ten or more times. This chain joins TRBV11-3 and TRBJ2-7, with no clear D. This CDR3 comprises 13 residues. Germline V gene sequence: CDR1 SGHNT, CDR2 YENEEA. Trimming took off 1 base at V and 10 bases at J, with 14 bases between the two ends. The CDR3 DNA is TGTGCCAGCAGCTTAGTGGTTGAGGCCCAACAGTACTTC. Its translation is CASSLVVEAQQYF.

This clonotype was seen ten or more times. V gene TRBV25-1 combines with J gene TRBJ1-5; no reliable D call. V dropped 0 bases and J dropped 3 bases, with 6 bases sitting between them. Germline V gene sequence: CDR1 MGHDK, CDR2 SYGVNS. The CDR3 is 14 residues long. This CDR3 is CASSEYRVNQPQHF. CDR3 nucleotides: TGTGCCAGCAGTGAATATAGAGTCAATCAGCCCCAGCATTTT. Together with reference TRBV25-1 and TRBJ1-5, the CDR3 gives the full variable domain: EADIYQTPRYLVIGTGKKITLECSQTMGHDKMYWYQQDPGMELHLIHYSYGVNSTEKGDLSSESTVSRIRTEHFPLTLESARPSHTSQYLCASSEYRVNQPQHFGDGTRLSIL.

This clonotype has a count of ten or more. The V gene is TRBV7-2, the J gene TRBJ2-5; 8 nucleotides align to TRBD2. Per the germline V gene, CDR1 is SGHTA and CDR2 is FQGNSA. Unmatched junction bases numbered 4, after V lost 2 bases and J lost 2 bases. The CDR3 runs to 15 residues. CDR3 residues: CASSLSPGGQETQYF. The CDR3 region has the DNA TGTGCCAGCAGCTTATCGCCGGGAGGGCAAGAGACCCAGTACTTC.

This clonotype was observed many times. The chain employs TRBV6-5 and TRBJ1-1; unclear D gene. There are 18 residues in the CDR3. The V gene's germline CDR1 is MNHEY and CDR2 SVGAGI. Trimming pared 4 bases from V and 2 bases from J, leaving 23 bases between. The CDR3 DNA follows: TGTGCCAGCAGTTGGCAGGCTTCTGGCTGGCTTCCAAACACTGAAGCTTTCTTT. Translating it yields CASSWQASGWLPNTEAFF.

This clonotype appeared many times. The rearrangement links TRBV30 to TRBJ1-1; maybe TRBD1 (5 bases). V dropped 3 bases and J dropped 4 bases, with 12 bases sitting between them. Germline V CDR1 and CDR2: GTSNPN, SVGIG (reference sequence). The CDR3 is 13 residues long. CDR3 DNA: TGTGCCTGGAGGGGGCAGGGATTCACTGAAGCTTTCTTT. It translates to CAWRGQGFTEAFF.

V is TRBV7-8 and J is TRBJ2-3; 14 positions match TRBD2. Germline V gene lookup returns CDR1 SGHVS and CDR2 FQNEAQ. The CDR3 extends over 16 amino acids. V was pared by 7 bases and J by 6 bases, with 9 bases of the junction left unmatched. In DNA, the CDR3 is TGTGCCAGCATGCAGACTAGCGGGAGGGCCTTGGATACGCAGTATTTT. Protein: CASMQTSGRALDTQYF.

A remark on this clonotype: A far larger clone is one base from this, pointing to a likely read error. The CDR3 region has the DNA TGTGCCAGCAGTTTCAGGGGTAACACTGGAGCTTTCTTT. The encoded protein is CASSFRGNTGAFF. V and J are TRBV2 and TRBJ2-3; tentative D call: TRBD1 (6 bases). The last part of the DNA fits TRBJ1-1 better; the J call may be wrong. Germline CDR1 SNHLY, CDR2 FYNNEI. The CDR3 runs to 13 residues.

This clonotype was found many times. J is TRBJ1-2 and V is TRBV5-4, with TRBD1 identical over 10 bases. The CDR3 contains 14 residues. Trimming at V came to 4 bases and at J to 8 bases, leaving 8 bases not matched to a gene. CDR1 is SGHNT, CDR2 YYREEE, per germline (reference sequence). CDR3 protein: CASSNDRGLEGYTF. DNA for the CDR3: TGTGCCAGCAGCAACGACAGGGGGCTAGAAGGCTACACCTTC.

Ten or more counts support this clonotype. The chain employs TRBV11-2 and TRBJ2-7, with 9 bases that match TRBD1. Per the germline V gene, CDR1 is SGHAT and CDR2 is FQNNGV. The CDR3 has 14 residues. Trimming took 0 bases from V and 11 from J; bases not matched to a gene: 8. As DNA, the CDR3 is TGTGCCAGCAGCTTAGACCGACAGGGGGTTATTAAGTACTTC. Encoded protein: CASSLDRQGVIKYF.